Following are 19 T cell receptor beta chains from one sample sequenced in a study of Ad26.COV2.S vaccination and SARS-CoV-2 variants. Treatment reported: roughly 19 received Ad26.COV2.S at low or high dose, single or two shots; about 5 received placebo; per-sample allocation not given. Collection of samples fell on day 63 after the first vaccine or placebo injection. Produced via immunoSEQ multiplex PCR; TCRdb's table is partial and in-frame only. The data contain 300,000 to 350,000 clones, roughly 90% of them singletons. Source: peripheral blood, taken in a trial of Ad26.COV2.S vaccine versus placebo. These receptors all stem from a person between 18 and 59 years old who received the Ad26.COV2.S COVID-19 vaccine or a placebo.

The chain combines TRBV27 with TRBJ2-1; 11 bases match TRBD2. V trimming: 0 bases; J trimming: 6 bases; junction bases outside the gene matches: 7. The germline CDR1 and CDR2 sequences are MNHEY and SMNVEV (reference sequence). This CDR3 has 17 amino acids. CDR3 protein: CASSLSGTSGPSNEQFF. The CDR3 bases are TGTGCCAGCAGTTTATCCGGGACTAGCGGCCCCTCCAATGAGCAGTTCTTC.

The table lists this clone with a few counts. This chain joins TRBV27 and TRBJ1-2; 12 nucleotides align to TRBD1. Germline V gene lookup returns CDR1 MNHEY and CDR2 SMNVEV (reference sequence). The CDR3 is made up of 15 amino acids. V gave up 0 bases and J gave up 8 bases; unmatched junction bases: 4. Written as DNA, the CDR3 is TGTGCCAGCAGTTTATCGAGGGACAGGGGGCGAGGCTACACCTTC. Its translation: CASSLSRDRGRGYTF.

This CDR3 reads CASQGGDRSSEAFF. In DNA, the CDR3 is TGTGCCAGTCAAGGGGGCGATAGGAGCTCTGAAGCTTTCTTT. The chain carries TRBV3-1 (or the pseudogene TRBV3-2) and TRBJ1-1, with 7 bases matching TRBD1. Germline values: CDR1 LGHDT, CDR2 YNNKEL (reference sequence). The V and J ends lost 9 bases and 6 bases, in that order; junction bases with no gene match: 13. This CDR3 has 14 amino acids.

This chain connects TRBV6-1 to TRBJ2-3, with 13 bases identical to TRBD2. V was clipped by 3 bases and J by 14 bases; unmatched bases: 8. CDR1 MNHNS and CDR2 SASEGT come from the germline V gene. The length of the CDR3 is 14 residues. CDR3 in DNA: TGTGCCAGCAGTGACGGGACTAGCGGGGCCAAGTGGTATTTT. Translating gives CASSDGTSGAKWYF.

The chain employs TRBV7-9 and TRBJ1-2; perhaps TRBD1 as D (6 bases). The CDR3 is 18 amino acids. Germline CDR1 reads SEHNR; CDR2 reads FQNEAQ (reference sequence). Trimming cost V 5 bases and J 1 base, with 23 bases left between them. As DNA, the CDR3 is TGTGCCAGCAGCGGATCGACGGGGGGGCGCCTCATTAACTATGGCTACACCTTC. It is translated as CASSGSTGGRLINYGYTF.

This sequence joins TRBV13 and TRBJ2-3, with D unclear. This CDR3 has 12 amino acids. Germline CDR1 is PRHDT and CDR2 is FYEKMQ (reference sequence). Between the trimmed V and J ends, which lost 2 bases and 2 bases, there was a span of 2 bases. The CDR3: CASSLTTDTQYF. DNA for the CDR3: TGTGCCAGCAGCTTAACCACAGATACGCAGTATTTT.

CDR3 region: CASRYTGTGHEKLFF. DNA for the CDR3: TGTGCCAGCAGGTACACCGGGACAGGGCATGAAAAACTGTTTTTT. The gene calls are TRBV27 and TRBJ1-4; 9 nucleotides agree with TRBD1. Germline trimming cut 6 bases from V and 6 bases from J; bases unmatched to any gene: 8. This CDR3 is 15 amino acids long. Looked up from germline, CDR1 is MNHEY and CDR2 is SMNVEV (reference sequence).

The chain is built from TRBV11-3 and TRBJ2-2, with 9 nucleotides matching TRBD2. The CDR3 runs 18 residues. The V gene end was trimmed by 4 bases and the J gene end by 1 base; junction bases not matched to a gene: 10. In germline, CDR1 is SGHNT, CDR2 YENEEA. In nucleotides, the CDR3 is TGTGCCAGCAGCTCATGGGTAGCGGGAGCGGGGAACACCGGGGAGCTGTTTTTT. Its protein product is CASSSWVAGAGNTGELFF.

This clone was recorded only once. V is TRBV6-2 or TRBV6-3 and J is TRBJ2-1, with D unclear. The V gene lost 6 bases and the J gene lost 7 bases, with 7 bases spanning the gap. The germline CDR1 and CDR2 sequences are MNHEY and SVGEGT. CDR3 length equals 11 residues. CDR3 sequence: CASSFENEQFF. The CDR3 region has the DNA TGTGCCAGCAGCTTCGAGAATGAGCAGTTCTTC.

The chain employs TRBV2 and TRBJ2-7; either TRBD1 or TRBD2 may supply D (5 bases each). This CDR3 is 14 amino acids long. Trimming removed 7 bases at V and 0 bases at J, with 13 bases between. Per the germline V gene, CDR1 is SNHLY and CDR2 is FYNNEI. The CDR3: CASTWDGSSYEQYF. The CDR3 coding sequence is TGTGCCAGCACCTGGGACGGAAGCTCCTACGAGCAGTACTTC.

The chain uses TRBV6-2 or TRBV6-3 and TRBJ1-1; D unresolved. Germline loops: CDR1 MNHEY, CDR2 SVGEGT. Trimming pared 5 bases from V and 4 bases from J, leaving 5 bases between. The CDR3 is made up of 11 amino acids. CDR3 bases: TGTGCCAGCAGTCACGGCACTGAAGCTTTCTTT. Its protein is CASSHGTEAFF.

The V and J genes are TRBV28 and TRBJ1-1; the match to TRBD1 covers 9 bases. The germline gives CDR1 MDHEN, CDR2 SYDVKM. V was pared by 5 bases and J by 11 bases, with 6 bases of the junction left unmatched. The CDR3 contains 12 residues. The CDR3 reads CASSPGTGIAFF. CDR3 sequence (DNA): TGTGCCAGCAGTCCTGGGACAGGGATTGCTTTCTTT.

This clone was counted a single time. This sequence joins TRBV7-2 and TRBJ2-5; maybe TRBD1 (5 bases). This CDR3 has 14 residues. The germline V gene encodes CDR1 SGHTA and CDR2 FQGNSA. Trimming removed 5 bases at V and 3 bases at J, with 13 bases between. The CDR3 DNA is TGTGCCAGCAGCCACGATAGGGGAAAAGAGACCCAGTACTTC. It translates to CASSHDRGKETQYF.

The chain recombines TRBV27 with TRBJ2-7; either TRBD1 or TRBD2 may supply D (5 bases each). Germline V gives CDR1 MNHEY, CDR2 SMNVEV (reference sequence). The CDR3 totals 14 residues. V lost 5 bases and J lost 3, with 14 bases in between. The CDR3 here is CASSDLGTDYEQYF. The CDR3 coding sequence is TGTGCCAGCAGTGACCTCGGGACGGACTACGAGCAGTACTTC.

This clone was recorded once. The chain carries TRBV6-2 or TRBV6-3 and TRBJ2-7; no clear D gene. The CDR3 runs 15 residues. V dropped 0 bases and J dropped 2 bases, with 11 bases sitting between them. CDR1 and CDR2 (germline): MNHEY, SVGEGT. CDR3 bases: TGTGCCAGCAGTTACTCCGCCGGGTCCCCCTACGAGCAGTACTTC. Translating it yields CASSYSAGSPYEQYF.

The genes are TRBV2 and TRBJ2-7, with D possibly called TRBD1 or TRBD2 (5 bases each). CDR1 SNHLY and CDR2 FYNNEI come from the germline V gene. Deletions cut 10 bases from V and 2 bases from J, with 9 bases between. The CDR3 loop spans 11 amino acids. CDR3 amino acids: CAKGRAYEQYF. In nucleotides, the CDR3 is TGTGCCAAGGGACGAGCCTACGAGCAGTACTTC. Together with reference TRBV2 and TRBJ2-7, the CDR3 gives the full variable domain: EPEVTQTPSHQVTQMGQEVILRCVPISNHLYFYWYRQILGQKVEFLVSFYNNEISEKSEIFDDQFSVERPDGSNFTLKIRSTKLEDSAMYFCAKGRAYEQYFGPGTRLTVT.

This sequence joins TRBV5-5 and TRBJ2-7; TRBD1 might be the D (7 bases). V lost 4 bases to trimming and J lost 4 bases, with 24 bases between them. Germline CDR1 SGHKS, CDR2 YYEKEE (reference sequence). CDR3 length: 17 amino acids. The CDR3 loop reads CASSPANLAGGWYEQYV. Here the CDR3 DNA reads TGTGCCAGCAGCCCCGCGAACCTGGCAGGGGGGTGGTACGAGCAGTACGTC.

This clone was recorded a few times. The CDR3 nucleotides are TGCGCCAGCAGCCAGGGCCCTGGACTTGCGGGGGAAAAACTGTTTTTT. Translated: CASSQGPGLAGEKLFF. The J gene is TRBJ1-4, the V gene TRBV4-1; D call uncertain. Per the germline V gene, CDR1 is MGHRA and CDR2 is YSYEKL. The CDR3 sequence is 16 residues long. The ends were cut back, 3 bases at V and 8 bases at J, with 19 bases in the middle.

Notes on this clone: The same CDR3 can be traced to other DNA sequences in this sample. The chain is built from TRBV10-2 and TRBJ1-2; D perhaps matches TRBD1 (5 bases). The CDR3 is made up of 12 amino acids. Trimming took 6 bases from V and 4 from J, leaving 9 bases between them. CDR1 and CDR2 from the germline V gene are WSHSY and SAAADI. In nucleotides, the CDR3 is TGCGCCAGCAGGCAGGGTGCCTATGGCTACACCTTC. The encoded protein is CASRQGAYGYTF.